This T cell receptor beta chain was identified during a study of blood T cell repertoires in COVID-19. Overall study context: Material from acute and convalescent COVID-19 was sourced from the United States, Italy and Spain. T cells, B-cell-depleted T cells, or PBMCs supplied cDNA or gDNA.

Original processing notes: Amplification of reference gene primers provided the estimated nucleated cell counts. Using immunoSEQ multiplex PCR, the repertoire was profiled, and TCRdb retains in-frame clones only, with some absent. From that table come the V and J calls and clone size; the DNA was used to work out D and trimming. This table holds 200,000 to 300,000 clones, 88% found once. V was cut by 4 bases and J by 1 base, with 14 bases left in between. Germline CDR1 reads SGDLS; CDR2 reads YYNGEE. The CDR3 runs 15 residues. The material sequenced was peripheral blood. This rearrangement joins TRBV9 to TRBJ2-5, with D hard to call. The sequence came from a man in his 60s who had recovered from COVID-19. The CDR3 DNA is TGTGCCAGCAGCCCCCGGGTATCCGTCCAAGAGACCCAGTACTTC. It codes for CASSPRVSVQETQYF.